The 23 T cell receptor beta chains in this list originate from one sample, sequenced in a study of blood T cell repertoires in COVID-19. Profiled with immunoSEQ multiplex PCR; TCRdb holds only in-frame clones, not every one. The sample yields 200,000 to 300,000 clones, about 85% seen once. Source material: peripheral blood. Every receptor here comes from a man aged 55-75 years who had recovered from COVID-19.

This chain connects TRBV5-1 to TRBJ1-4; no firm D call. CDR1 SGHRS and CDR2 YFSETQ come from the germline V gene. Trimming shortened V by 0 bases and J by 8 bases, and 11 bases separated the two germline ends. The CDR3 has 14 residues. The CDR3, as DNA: TGCGCCAGCAGCTTGGACAGTAACTGGGAAAAACTGTTTTTT. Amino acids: CASSLDSNWEKLFF.

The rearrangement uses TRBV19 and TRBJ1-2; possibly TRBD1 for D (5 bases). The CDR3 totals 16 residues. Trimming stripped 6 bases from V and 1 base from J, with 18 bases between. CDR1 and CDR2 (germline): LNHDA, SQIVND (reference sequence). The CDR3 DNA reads TGTGCCAGTAGCCATCCCTTCCCAGGGATTAACTATGGCTACACCTTC. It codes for CASSHPFPGINYGYTF.

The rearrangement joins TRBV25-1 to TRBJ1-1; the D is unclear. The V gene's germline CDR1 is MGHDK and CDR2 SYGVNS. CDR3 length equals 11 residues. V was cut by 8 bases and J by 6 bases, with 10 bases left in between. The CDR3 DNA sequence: TGTGCCAGCGGGAGGCAGGCTGAAGCTTTCTTT. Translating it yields CASGRQAEAFF.

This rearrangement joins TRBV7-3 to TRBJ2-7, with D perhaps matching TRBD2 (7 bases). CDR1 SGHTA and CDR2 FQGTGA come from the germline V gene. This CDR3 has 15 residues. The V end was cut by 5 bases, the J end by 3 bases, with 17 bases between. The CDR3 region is CASSPGGTSFYEQYF. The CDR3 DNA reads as TGTGCCAGCAGCCCCGGGGGGACATCTTTCTACGAGCAGTACTTC.

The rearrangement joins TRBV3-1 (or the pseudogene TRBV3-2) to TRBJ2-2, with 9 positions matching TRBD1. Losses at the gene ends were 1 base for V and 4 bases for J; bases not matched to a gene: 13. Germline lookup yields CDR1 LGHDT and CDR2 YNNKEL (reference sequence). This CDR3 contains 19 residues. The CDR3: CASSQVRDRAFPFTGELFF. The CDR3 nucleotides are TGTGCCAGCAGCCAAGTTCGGGACAGGGCCTTCCCTTTCACCGGGGAGCTGTTTTTT.

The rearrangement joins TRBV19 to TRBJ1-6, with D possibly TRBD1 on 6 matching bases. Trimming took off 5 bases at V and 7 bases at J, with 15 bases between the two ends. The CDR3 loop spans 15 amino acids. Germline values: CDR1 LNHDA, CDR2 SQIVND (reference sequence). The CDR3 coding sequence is TGTGCCAGTAGTGCCCTACAGGGTTCCAATTCACCCCTCCACTTT. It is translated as CASSALQGSNSPLHF.

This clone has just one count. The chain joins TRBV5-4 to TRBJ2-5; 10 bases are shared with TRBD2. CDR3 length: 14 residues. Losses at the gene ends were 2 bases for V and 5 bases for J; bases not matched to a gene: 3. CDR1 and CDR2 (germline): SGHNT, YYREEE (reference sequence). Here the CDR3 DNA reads TGTGCCAGCAGCTTCCTAGCGGGGGACGAGACCCAGTACTTC. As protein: CASSFLAGDETQYF.

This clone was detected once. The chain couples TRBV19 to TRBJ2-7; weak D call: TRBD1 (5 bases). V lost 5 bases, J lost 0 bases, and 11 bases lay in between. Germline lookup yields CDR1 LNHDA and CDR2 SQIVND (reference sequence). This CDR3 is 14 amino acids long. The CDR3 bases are TGTGCCAGTAGTGTCGGACAATACTCCTACGAGCAGTACTTC. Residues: CASSVGQYSYEQYF.

This CDR3 is CASSTATGGGETQYF. DNA for the CDR3: TGTGCCAGCTCAACCGCGACAGGGGGCGGGGAGACCCAGTACTTC. The V gene is TRBV18, the J gene TRBJ2-5, with 10 bases lining up with TRBD1. The CDR3 sequence is 15 residues long. Germline V lookup: CDR1 KGHSH, CDR2 LQKENI. V trimming: 5 bases; J trimming: 5 bases; junction bases outside the gene matches: 8.

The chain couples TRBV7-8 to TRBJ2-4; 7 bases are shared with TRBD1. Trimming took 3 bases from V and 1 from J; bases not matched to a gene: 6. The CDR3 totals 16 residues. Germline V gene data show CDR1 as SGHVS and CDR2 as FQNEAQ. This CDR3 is CASSFLTGEAKNIQYF. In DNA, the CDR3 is TGTGCCAGCAGCTTTTTAACAGGGGAGGCCAAAAACATTCAGTACTTC.

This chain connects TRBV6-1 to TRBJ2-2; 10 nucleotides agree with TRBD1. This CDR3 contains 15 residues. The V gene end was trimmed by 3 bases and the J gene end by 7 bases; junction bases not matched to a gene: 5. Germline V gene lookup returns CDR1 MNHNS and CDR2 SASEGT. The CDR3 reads CASSEDRGSIGELFF. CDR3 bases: TGTGCCAGCAGTGAGGACAGGGGGAGCATCGGGGAGCTGTTTTTT.

CDR3 nucleotides: TGCGCCAGCAGCTCCCGAGGAGGGGAGGGAAATGAAAAACTGTTTTTT. Encoded protein: CASSSRGGEGNEKLFF. The chain carries TRBV5-1 and TRBJ1-4; D possibly corresponds to TRBD1 (5 bases). The CDR3 has 16 residues. The V end lost 3 bases, the J end lost 5 bases, and 17 bases lay between the germline ends. Germline V CDR1 and CDR2: SGHRS, YFSETQ.

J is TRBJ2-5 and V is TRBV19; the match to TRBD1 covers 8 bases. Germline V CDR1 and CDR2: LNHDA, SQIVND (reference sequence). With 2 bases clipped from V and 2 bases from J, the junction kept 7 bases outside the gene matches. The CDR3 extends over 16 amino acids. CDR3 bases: TGTGCCAGTAGTATACCCCTCGGGACAGGACAAGAGACCCAGTACTTC. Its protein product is CASSIPLGTGQETQYF.

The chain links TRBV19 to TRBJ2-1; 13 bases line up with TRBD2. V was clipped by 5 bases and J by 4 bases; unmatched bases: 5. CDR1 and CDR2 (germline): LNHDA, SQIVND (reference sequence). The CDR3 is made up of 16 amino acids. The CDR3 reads CASSLGLAGRYNEQFF. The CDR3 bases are TGTGCCAGTAGTCTGGGACTAGCGGGGCGATACAATGAGCAGTTCTTC.

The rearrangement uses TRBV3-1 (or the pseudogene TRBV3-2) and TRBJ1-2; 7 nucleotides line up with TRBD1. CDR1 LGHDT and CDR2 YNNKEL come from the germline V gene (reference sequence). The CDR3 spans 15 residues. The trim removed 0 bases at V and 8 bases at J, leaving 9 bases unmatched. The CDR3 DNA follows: TGTGCCAGCAGCCAAGATTTGACAGGGACTCGCGGCTACACCTTC. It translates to CASSQDLTGTRGYTF.

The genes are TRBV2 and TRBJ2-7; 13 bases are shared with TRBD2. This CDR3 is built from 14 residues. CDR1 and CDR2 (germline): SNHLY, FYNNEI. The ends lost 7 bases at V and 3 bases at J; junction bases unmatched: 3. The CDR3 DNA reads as TGTGCCAGCATCGGGACTAGCGGGAACTACGAGCAGTACTTC. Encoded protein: CASIGTSGNYEQYF.

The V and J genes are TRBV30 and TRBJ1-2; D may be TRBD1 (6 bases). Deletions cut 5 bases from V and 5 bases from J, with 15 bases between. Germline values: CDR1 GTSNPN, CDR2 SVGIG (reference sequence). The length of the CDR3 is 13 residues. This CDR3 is CAWFPGVDYGYTF. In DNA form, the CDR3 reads TGTGCCTGGTTTCCAGGGGTGGATTATGGCTACACCTTC.

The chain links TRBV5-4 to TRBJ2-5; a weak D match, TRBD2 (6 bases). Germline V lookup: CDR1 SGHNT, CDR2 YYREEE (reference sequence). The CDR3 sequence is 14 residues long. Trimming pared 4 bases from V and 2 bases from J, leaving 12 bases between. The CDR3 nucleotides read TGTGCCAGCAGCCAGGGAGGAGAGCAAGAGACCCAGTACTTC. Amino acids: CASSQGGEQETQYF. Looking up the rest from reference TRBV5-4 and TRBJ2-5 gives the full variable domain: ETGVTQSPTHLIKTRGQQVTLRCSSQSGHNTVSWYQQALGQGPQFIFQYYREEENGRGNFPPRFSGLQFPNYSSELNVNALELDDSALYLCASSQGGEQETQYFGPGTRLLVL.

This chain's CDR3 is CASSIFGAGDTDTQYF. The CDR3 bases are TGTGCCAGTAGTATTTTCGGAGCGGGGGACACAGATACGCAGTATTTT. The rearrangement links TRBV19 to TRBJ2-3, with 8 bases that match TRBD2. The germline CDR1 and CDR2 sequences are LNHDA and SQIVND (reference sequence). The CDR3 is 16 amino acids. V lost 3 bases and J lost 2; bases outside the gene matches: 7.

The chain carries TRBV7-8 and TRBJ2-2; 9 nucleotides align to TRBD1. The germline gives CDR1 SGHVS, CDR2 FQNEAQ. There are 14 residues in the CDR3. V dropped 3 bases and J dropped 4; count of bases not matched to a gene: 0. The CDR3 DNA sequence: TGTGCCAGCAGCTTGACAGGGGGCACCGGGGAGCTGTTTTTT. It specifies CASSLTGGTGELFF.

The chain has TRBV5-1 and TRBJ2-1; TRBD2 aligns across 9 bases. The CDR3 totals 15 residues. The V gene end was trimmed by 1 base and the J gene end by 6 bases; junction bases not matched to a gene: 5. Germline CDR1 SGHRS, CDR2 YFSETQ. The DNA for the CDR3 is TGCGCCAGCAGCTTGAATAGCGGGGGCCGCAATGAGCAGTTCTTC. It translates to CASSLNSGGRNEQFF.

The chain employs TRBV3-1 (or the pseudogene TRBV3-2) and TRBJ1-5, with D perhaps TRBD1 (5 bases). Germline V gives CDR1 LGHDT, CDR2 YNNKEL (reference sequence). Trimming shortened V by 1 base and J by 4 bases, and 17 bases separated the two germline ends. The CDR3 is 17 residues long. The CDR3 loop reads CASSQGVSGEGNQPQHF. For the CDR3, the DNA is TGTGCCAGCAGCCAAGGGGTTTCGGGGGAGGGAAATCAGCCCCAGCATTTT.

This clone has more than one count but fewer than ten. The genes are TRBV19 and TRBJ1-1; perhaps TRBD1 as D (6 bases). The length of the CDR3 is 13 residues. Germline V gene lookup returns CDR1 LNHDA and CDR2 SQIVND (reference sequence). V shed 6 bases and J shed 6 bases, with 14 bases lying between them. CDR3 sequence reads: CASRVPGHPEAFF. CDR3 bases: TGTGCCAGTAGAGTCCCGGGACATCCTGAAGCTTTCTTT.